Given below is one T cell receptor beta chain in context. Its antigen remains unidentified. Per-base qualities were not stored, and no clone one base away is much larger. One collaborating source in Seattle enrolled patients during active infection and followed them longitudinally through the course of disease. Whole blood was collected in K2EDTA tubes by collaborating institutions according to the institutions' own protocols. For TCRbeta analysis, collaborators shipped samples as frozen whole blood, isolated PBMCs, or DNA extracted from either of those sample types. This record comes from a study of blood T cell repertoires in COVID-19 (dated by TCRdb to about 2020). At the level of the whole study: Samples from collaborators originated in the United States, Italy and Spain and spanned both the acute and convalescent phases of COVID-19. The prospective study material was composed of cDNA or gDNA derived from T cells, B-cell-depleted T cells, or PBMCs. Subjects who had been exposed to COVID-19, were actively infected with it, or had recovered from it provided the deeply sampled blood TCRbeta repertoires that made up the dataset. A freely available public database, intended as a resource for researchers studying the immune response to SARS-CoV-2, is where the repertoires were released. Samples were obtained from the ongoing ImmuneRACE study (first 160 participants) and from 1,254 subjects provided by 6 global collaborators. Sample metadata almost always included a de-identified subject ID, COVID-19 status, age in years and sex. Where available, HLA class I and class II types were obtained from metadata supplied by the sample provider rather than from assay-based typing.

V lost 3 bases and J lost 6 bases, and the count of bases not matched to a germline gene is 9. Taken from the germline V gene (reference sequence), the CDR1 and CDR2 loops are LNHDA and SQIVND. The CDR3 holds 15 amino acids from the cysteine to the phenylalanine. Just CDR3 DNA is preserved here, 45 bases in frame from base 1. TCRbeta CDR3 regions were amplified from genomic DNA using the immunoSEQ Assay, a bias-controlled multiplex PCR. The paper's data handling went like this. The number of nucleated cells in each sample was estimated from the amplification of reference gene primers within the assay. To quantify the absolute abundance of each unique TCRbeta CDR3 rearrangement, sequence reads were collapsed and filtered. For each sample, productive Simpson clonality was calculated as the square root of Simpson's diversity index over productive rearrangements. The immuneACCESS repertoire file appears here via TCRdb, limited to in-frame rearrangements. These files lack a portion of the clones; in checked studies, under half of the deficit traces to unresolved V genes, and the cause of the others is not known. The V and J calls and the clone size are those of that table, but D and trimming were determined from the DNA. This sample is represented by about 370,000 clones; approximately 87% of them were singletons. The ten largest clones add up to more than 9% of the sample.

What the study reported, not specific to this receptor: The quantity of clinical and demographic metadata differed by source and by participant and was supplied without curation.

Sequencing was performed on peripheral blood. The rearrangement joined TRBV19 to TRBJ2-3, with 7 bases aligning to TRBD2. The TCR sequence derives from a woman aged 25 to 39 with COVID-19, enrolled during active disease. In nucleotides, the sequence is TGTGCCAGTAGTATCGGGGGGAGGGCCAGTGATACGCAGTATTTT. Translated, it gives CASSIGGRASDTQYF.